Below are 9 T cell receptor beta chains sequenced from a single sample in a study of cytomegalovirus exposure and HLA in healthy donors (dated by TCRdb to between 2016 and 2019). Library construction relied on the immunoSEQ multiplex PCR assay. For the multiplex PCR, a mixture combining 60 forward primers for TCR Vbeta segments and 13 reverse primers for TCR Jbeta segments was used. The table comes from immuneACCESS by way of TCRdb, which keeps in-frame sequences with V and J called. Part of the clones is missing from these tables; in studies checked, under half for an unresolved V gene and the rest for unknown reasons. Across this sample there are 150,000 to 200,000 clones, with around four fifths seen only once. 9% to 10% of the sample comes from the top ten. Sequencing used PBMCs. All receptors derive from a man between 18 and 35 years old in good health and CMV-seropositive.

Note on this clone: The same CDR3 also results from other DNA sequences found in this sample. This chain uses TRBV7-9 with TRBJ2-5, with TRBD1 matching 7 bases. The CDR3 length is 15 residues. CDR1 and CDR2 (germline): SEHNR, FQNEAQ (reference sequence). Losses at the gene ends were 3 bases for V and 2 bases for J; bases not matched to a gene: 6. The CDR3 coding sequence is TGTGCCAGCAGCTTCCGGGACAGAGATCAAGAGACCCAGTACTTC. Encoded protein: CASSFRDRDQETQYF.

This clone has only a few counts. The rearrangement joins TRBV4-2 to TRBJ1-1; perhaps TRBD1 as D (5 bases). Germline values: CDR1 LGHNA, CDR2 YNFKEQ. CDR3 length equals 14 residues. The V end lost 5 bases, the J end lost 1 base, and 11 bases lay between the germline ends. CDR3 loop: CASSGQGGNTEAFF. As DNA, the CDR3 is TGTGCCAGCAGCGGTCAGGGCGGGAACACTGAAGCTTTCTTT.

This clone was counted a single time. The chain carries TRBV27 and TRBJ2-1; 8 nucleotides line up with TRBD1. The V segment lost 4 bases and the J segment 9 bases; nucleotides outside the gene matches: 11. The CDR3 loop spans 15 amino acids. Germline values: CDR1 MNHEY, CDR2 SMNVEV (reference sequence). CDR3 DNA: TGTGCCAGCAGTTCCAGGACAGGGTCGATAGGTGAGCAGTTCTTC. Its protein is CASSSRTGSIGEQFF.

This sequence joins TRBV6-1 and TRBJ2-2; tentative D call: TRBD1 (5 bases). The V end was cut by 1 base, the J end by 5 bases, with 5 bases between. The length of the CDR3 is 13 residues. Per the germline V gene, CDR1 is MNHNS and CDR2 is SASEGT. DNA of the CDR3: TGTGCCAGCAGTGAAGGGACAACCGGGGAGCTGTTTTTT. Its protein is CASSEGTTGELFF.

With regard to this clone: One end of the junction varies from germline; a read error may be responsible. The rearrangement uses TRBV6-4 and TRBJ2-3; D is unresolved. This CDR3 comprises 14 residues. CDR1 MRHNA and CDR2 SNTAGT come from the germline V gene. CDR3 bases: TGTGCCAGCAGCCGTGGTGGTGAAACAGATATGCAGTATTTT. This sequence encodes CASSRGGETDMQYF.

This clone occurred a few times. This chain links TRBV19 with TRBJ2-6, with 8 bases lining up with TRBD1. Germline V gene data show CDR1 as LNHDA and CDR2 as SQIVND (reference sequence). CDR3 size: 17 residues. V shed 7 bases, J shed 0 bases, and the junction held 8 bases outside the gene matches. Here the CDR3 DNA reads TGTGCCAGTAAAGTCGGGACAGGTAACTCTGGGGCCAACGTCCTGACTTTC. Residues: CASKVGTGNSGANVLTF.

The chain has TRBV6-1 and TRBJ2-5; D possibly corresponds to TRBD1 (6 bases). The CDR3 is 14 residues long. Germline V CDR1 and CDR2: MNHNS, SASEGT. Trimming stripped 6 bases from V and 0 bases from J, with 11 bases between. The CDR3 loop is CASSDTGNQETQYF. The CDR3 nucleotides read TGTGCCAGCAGCGACACAGGGAACCAAGAGACCCAGTACTTC.

The V gene is TRBV5-1, the J gene TRBJ2-1; D is perhaps TRBD1 (5 bases). V was cut by 4 bases and J by 1 base, with 9 bases left in between. Germline CDR1 reads SGHRS; CDR2 reads YFSETQ. The CDR3 is 14 residues long. CDR3 sequence: CASSQGNSYNEQFF. DNA of the CDR3: TGCGCCAGCAGCCAGGGCAATTCCTACAATGAGCAGTTCTTC.

This chain links TRBV28 with TRBJ2-7; TRBD1 aligns across 7 bases. CDR1 is MDHEN, CDR2 SYDVKM, per germline. V was clipped by 6 bases and J by 5 bases; unmatched bases: 10. The CDR3 has 14 amino acids. For the CDR3, the DNA is TGTGCCAGCAGACCGGGACAGCTTAGGGACGAGCAGTACTTC. It specifies CASRPGQLRDEQYF.